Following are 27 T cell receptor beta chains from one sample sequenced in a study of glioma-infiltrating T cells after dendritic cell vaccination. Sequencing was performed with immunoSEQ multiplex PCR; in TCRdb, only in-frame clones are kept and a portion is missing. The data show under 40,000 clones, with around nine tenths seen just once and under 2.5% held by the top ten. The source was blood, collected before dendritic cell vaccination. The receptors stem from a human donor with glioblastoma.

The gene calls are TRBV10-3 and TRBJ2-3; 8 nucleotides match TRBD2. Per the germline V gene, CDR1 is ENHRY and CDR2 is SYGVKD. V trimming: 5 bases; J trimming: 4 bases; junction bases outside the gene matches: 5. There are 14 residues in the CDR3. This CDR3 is CAISLGTRSDTQYF. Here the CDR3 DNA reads TGTGCCATCAGTCTAGGGACTAGGTCAGATACGCAGTATTTT.

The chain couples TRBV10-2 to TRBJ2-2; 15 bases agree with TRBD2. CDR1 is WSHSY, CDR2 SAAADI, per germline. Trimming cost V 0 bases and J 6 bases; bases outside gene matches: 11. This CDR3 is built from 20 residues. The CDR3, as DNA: TGCGCCAGCAGTGAGTCGAGGACTAGCGGGGGGGCTAATCAGGCCGGGGAGCTGTTTTTT. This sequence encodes CASSESRTSGGANQAGELFF.

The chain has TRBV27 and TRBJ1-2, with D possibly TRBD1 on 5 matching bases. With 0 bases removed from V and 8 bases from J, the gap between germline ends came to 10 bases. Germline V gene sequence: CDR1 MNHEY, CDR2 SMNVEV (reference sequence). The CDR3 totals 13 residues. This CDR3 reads CASSLSQGSGYTF. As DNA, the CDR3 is TGTGCCAGCAGTTTATCGCAGGGCAGCGGCTACACCTTC.

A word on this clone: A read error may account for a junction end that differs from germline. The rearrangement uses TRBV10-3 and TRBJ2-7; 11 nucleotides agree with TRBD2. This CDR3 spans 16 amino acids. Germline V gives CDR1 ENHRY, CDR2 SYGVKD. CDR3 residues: CAISETTSGTGYEQCF. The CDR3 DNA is TGTGCCATCAGTGAGACGACTAGCGGGACCGGCTACGAGCAGTGCTTC.

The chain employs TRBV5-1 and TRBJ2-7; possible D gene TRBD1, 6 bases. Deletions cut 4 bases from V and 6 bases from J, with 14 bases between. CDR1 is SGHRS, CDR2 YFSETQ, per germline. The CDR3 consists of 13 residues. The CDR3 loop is CASSANRDREQYF. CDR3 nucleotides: TGCGCCAGCAGCGCAAACAGGGACCGCGAGCAGTACTTC.

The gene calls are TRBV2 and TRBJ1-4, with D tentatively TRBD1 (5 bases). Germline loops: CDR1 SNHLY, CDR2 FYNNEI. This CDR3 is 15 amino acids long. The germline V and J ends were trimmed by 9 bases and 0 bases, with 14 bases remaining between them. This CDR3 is CASTAQGATNEKLFF. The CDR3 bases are TGTGCCAGTACGGCCCAGGGCGCAACTAATGAAAAACTGTTTTTT.

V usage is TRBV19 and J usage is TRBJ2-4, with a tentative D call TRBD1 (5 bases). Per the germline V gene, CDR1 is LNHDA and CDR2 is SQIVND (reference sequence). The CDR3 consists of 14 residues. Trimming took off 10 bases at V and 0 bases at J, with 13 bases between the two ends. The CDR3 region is CATQDSLAKNIQYF. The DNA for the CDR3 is TGTGCCACCCAAGACAGTCTAGCCAAAAACATTCAGTACTTC.

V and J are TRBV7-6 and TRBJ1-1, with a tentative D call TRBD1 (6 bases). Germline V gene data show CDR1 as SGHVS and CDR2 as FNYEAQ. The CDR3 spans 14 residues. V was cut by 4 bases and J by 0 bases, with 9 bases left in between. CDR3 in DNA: TGTGCCAGCAGCTCCGACAGGTTGAACACTGAAGCTTTCTTT. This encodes CASSSDRLNTEAFF.

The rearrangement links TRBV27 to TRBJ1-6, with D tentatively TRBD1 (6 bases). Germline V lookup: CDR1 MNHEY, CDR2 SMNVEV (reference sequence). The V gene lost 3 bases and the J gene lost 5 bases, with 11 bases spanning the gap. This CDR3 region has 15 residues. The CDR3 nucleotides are TGTGCCAGCAGTTTCACCGGGACACATAATTCACCCCTCCACTTT. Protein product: CASSFTGTHNSPLHF.

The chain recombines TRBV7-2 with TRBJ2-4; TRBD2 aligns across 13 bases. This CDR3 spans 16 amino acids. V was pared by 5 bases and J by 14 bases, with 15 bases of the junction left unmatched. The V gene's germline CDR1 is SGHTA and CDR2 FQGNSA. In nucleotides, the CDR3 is TGTGCCAGCAGCGCGCGACTAGCGGGGGGCCTGGAAATGAAGTACTTC. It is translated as CASSARLAGGLEMKYF.

The CDR3 coding sequence is TGTGCCAGCTCCACATCAACCGAAAACTATGGCTACACCTTC. Protein sequence: CASSTSTENYGYTF. The rearrangement links TRBV18 to TRBJ1-2; D remains unclear. The CDR3 loop spans 14 amino acids. Trimming took 6 bases from V and 2 from J, leaving 13 bases between them. The germline gives CDR1 KGHSH, CDR2 LQKENI.

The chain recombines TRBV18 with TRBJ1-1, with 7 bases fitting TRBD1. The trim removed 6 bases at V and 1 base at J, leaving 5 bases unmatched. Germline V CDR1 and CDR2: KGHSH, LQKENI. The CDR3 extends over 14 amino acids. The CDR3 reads CASSWDSQNTEAFF. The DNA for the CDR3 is TGTGCCAGCTCTTGGGACAGTCAGAACACTGAAGCTTTCTTT. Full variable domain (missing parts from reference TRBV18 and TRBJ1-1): NAGVMQNPRHLVRRRGQEARLRCSPMKGHSHVYWYRQLPEEGLKFMVYLQKENIIDESGMPKERFSAEFPKEGPSILRIQQVVRGDSAAYFCASSWDSQNTEAFFGQGTRLTVV.

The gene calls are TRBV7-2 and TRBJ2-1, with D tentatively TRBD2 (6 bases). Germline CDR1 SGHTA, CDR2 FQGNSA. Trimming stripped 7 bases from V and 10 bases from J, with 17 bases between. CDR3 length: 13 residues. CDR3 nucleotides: TGTGCCAGCATCCCTAGCGTTCCGGCCGAGCAGTTCTTC. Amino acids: CASIPSVPAEQFF.

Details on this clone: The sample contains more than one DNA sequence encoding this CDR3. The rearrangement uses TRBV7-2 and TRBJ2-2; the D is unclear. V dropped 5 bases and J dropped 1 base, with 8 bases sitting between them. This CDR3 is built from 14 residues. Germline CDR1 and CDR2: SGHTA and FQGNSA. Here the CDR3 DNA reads TGTGCCAGCAGCCCACCAGGGAACACCGGGGAGCTGTTTTTT. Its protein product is CASSPPGNTGELFF.

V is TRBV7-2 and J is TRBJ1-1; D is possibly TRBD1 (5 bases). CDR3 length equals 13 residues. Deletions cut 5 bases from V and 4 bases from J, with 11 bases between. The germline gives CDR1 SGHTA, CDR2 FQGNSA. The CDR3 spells CASSLRVPTEAFF. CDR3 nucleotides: TGTGCCAGCAGCCTCAGGGTCCCCACTGAAGCTTTCTTT. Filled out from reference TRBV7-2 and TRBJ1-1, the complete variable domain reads GAGVSQSPSNKVTEKGKDVELRCDPISGHTALYWYRQSLGQGLEFLIYFQGNSAPDKSGLPSDRFSAERTGGSVSTLTIQRTQQEDSAVYLCASSLRVPTEAFFGQGTRLTVV.

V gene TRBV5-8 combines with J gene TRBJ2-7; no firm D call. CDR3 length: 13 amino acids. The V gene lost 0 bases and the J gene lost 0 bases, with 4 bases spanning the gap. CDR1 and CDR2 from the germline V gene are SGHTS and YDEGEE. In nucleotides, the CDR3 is TGTGCCAGCAGCTTGGGGGCCTCCTACGAGCAGTACTTC. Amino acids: CASSLGASYEQYF.

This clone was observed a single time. For the CDR3, the DNA is TGCGCCAGCAGCGTCAGGGGACCTAATAATTCACCCCTCCACTTT. Protein sequence: CASSVRGPNNSPLHF. This rearrangement joins TRBV5-1 to TRBJ1-6, with a possible D match to TRBD1 (6 bases). This CDR3 spans 15 amino acids. V lost 4 bases to trimming and J lost 5 bases, with 13 bases between them. Germline CDR1 reads SGHRS; CDR2 reads YFSETQ.

In DNA form, the CDR3 reads TGTGCCGCTGGGTTCGGGACAGGTAACTACGAGCAGTACTTC. Translation gives CAAGFGTGNYEQYF. The chain couples TRBV30 to TRBJ2-7; TRBD1 aligns across 8 bases. V shed 8 bases and J 3 bases; nucleotides not matched to a gene: 12. The CDR3 spans 14 residues. Looked up from germline, CDR1 is GTSNPN and CDR2 is SVGIG (reference sequence).

The CDR3 reads CASSYRQGTGELFF. Here the CDR3 DNA reads TGTGCCAGCAGTTATCGACAGGGTACCGGGGAGCTGTTTTTT. The chain couples TRBV6-5 to TRBJ2-2; 7 bases are shared with TRBD1. After removal of 3 bases from V and 5 bases from J, the junction contained 3 bases not matched to a gene. Germline V gene sequence: CDR1 MNHEY, CDR2 SVGAGI. This CDR3 is built from 14 residues.

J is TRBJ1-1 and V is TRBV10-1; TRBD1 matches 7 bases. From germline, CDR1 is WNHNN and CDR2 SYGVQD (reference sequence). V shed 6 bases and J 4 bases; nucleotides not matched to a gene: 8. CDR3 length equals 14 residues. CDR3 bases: TGCGCCAGCAGAGAAAACAGGGGAACCACTGAAGCTTTCTTT. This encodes CASRENRGTTEAFF.

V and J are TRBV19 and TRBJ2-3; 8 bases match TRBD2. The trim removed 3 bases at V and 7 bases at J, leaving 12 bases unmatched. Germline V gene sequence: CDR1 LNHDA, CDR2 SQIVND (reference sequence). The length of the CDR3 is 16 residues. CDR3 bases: TGTGCCAGTAGTATCCAAGCGGGGGCTAGCTCCCATACGCAGTATTTT. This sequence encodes CASSIQAGASSHTQYF.

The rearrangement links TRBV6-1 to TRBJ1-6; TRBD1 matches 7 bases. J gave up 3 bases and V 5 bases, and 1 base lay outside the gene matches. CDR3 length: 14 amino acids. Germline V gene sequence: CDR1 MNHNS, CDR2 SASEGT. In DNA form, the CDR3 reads TGTGCCAGCAGTCGGGACAGCTATAATTCACCCCTCCACTTT. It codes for CASSRDSYNSPLHF.

CDR3 region: CASLTNGVAYEQYF. The CDR3 coding sequence is TGTGCCTCCCTCACGAACGGGGTAGCCTACGAGCAGTACTTC. This chain joins TRBV11-3 and TRBJ2-7, with a possible D match to TRBD2 (5 bases). The CDR3 covers 14 residues. Germline V gives CDR1 SGHNT, CDR2 YENEEA. V lost 11 bases and J lost 2, with 19 bases in between.

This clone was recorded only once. The CDR3 is CASSLSGAQPQHF. The CDR3 DNA is TGTGCCAGCAGTTTATCGGGAGCTCAGCCCCAGCATTTT. This chain uses TRBV27 with TRBJ1-5; D not resolved. Deletions cut 0 bases from V and 6 bases from J, with 6 bases between. The CDR3 runs 13 residues. The germline gives CDR1 MNHEY, CDR2 SMNVEV (reference sequence).

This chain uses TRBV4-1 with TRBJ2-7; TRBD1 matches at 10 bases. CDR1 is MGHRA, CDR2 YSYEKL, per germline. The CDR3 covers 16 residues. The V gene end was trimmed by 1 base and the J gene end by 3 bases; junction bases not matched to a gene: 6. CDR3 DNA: TGCGCCAGCAGCCAAGGGCCGACAGGGGGCATCTACGAGCAGTACTTC. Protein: CASSQGPTGGIYEQYF.

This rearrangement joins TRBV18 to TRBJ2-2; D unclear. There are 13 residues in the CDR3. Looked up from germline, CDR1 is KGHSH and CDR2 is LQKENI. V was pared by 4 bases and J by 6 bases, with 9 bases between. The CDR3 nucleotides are TGTGCCAGCTCACTTAACAACGCCGGGGAGCTGTTTTTT. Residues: CASSLNNAGELFF.

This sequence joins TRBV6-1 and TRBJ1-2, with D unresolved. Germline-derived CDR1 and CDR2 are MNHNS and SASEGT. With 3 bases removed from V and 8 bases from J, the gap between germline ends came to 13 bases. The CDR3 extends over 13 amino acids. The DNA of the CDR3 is TGTGCCAGCAGTGATCGGAACAGCTGGGGCTACACCTTC. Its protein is CASSDRNSWGYTF.